This T cell receptor beta chain was documented in a study of vaccination effects on CD4 cells after COVID-19. Trimming took 5 bases from V and 4 from J; bases not matched to a gene: 0. From germline, CDR1 is MNHEY and CDR2 SVGEGT. The CDR3 covers 12 residues. TCRdb keeps only in-frame clones here, not all; method: immunoSEQ multiplex PCR. Among 30,000 to 45,000 clones listed, around two thirds were seen once. About this clone itself: Its antigen is not known.

Using viral peptide pools, the ViraFEST assay grew out antigen-specific CD4+ T cells prior to sequencing. Following culture for about ten days, CD4+ T cells were isolated. The person had a PCR-confirmed SARS-CoV-2 infection during March to December 2020. The researchers cultured fewer than 2.5 million PBMC per well with approximately 10 IU/ml IL-2 and roughly 9.4 ug/ml peptides. The chain has TRBV6-2 or TRBV6-3 and TRBJ2-7; 9 positions agree with TRBD1. This receptor was identified in a human donor who had a prior SARS-CoV-2 infection. The sequencing used CD4+ T cells from PBMCs cultured with HCoV-NL63 spike peptides, collected before COVID-19 vaccination. The CDR3 is CASSDRGYEQYF. In DNA, the CDR3 is TGTGCCAGCAGTGACAGGGGGTACGAGCAGTACTTC.